Listed below are T cell receptor beta chains from one sample, sequenced in a study of shared clonotypes between healthy human individuals. TCRdb's copy holds only in-frame clones and misses some; the assay was immunoSEQ multiplex PCR. The sample holds some 1,400,000 clones, approximately 97% seen once. Sequencing used naive CD4+ T cells sorted from blood. These TCRs come from a man aged 25-40 years in good health. Each CDR3 is given with its conserved first and last residue. The D gene is left open where the match is weak. Rows give clone size only sometimes, using once, few, many, or a class for an expanded clone.

>TRBJ1-2|.|.|TRBV18
TGTGCCAGCTCACTCAGGAATCACGGCTACACCTTC
CASSLRNHGYTF
>TRBJ2-1|.|TRBD2|TRBV4-2
TGTGCCAGCAGCCAAGTTGCTGCGGGAGCCAACAATGAGCAGTTCTTC
CASSQVAAGANNEQFF
>TRBJ2-7|.|.|TRBV9
TGTGCCAGCAGCGTAGGGAGCAGCGCCTACGAGCAGTACTTC
CASSVGSSAYEQYF
>TRBJ1-4|.|.|TRBV4-1
TGCGCCAGCAGCCAAGTTTTTAGGGGGAGGGCAACTAATGAAAAACTGTTTTTT
CASSQVFRGRATNEKLFF
>TRBJ1-2|.|.|TRBV4-1
TGCGCCAGCAGCCAAGAATCATTTTTAGGGCGGTATGGCTACACCTTC
CASSQESFLGRYGYTF
>TRBJ2-5|.|TRBD1|TRBV6-5
TGTGCCAGCAGTTCGCCGGGACAGGGGTTGACTGACTTC
CASSSPGQGLTDF
>TRBJ1-5|.|.|TRBV7-2
TGTGCCAGCAGCTTAAGCCGTCTTACGGGCACTTACAATCAGCCCCAGCATTTT
CASSLSRLTGTYNQPQHF
>TRBJ2-3|.|.|TRBV18
TGTGCCAGCTCACCACAGGGGATGACAGATACGCAGTATTTT
CASSPQGMTDTQYF
>TRBJ2-7|once|.|TRBV12-5
TGTGCTAGTGGTTTATCGCGGAAGCAGTACTTC
CASGLSRKQYF
>TRBJ2-3|.|.|TRBV7-9
TGTGCCAGCAGCTTAGGGCTCACGGTCCCAGATACGCAGTATTTT
CASSLGLTVPDTQYF
>TRBJ2-7|.|TRBD1|TRBV19
TGTGCCAGTAGCGGACAGGGCAGAACCTACGAGCAGTACTTC
CASSGQGRTYEQYF
>TRBJ1-5|.|.|TRBV19
TGTGCCAGTACTCCGGGGGGGGCCAAAATCAATCAGCCCCAGCATTTT
CASTPGGAKINQPQHF
>TRBJ2-1|.|TRBD2|TRBV19
TGTGCCAGTAGTCATGGGACTAGCGGCTACAATGAGCAGTTCTTC
CASSHGTSGYNEQFF
>TRBJ2-7|.|TRBD2|TRBV2
TGTGCCAGCAGTGAAACTAGCGGGAGCAGCTACGAGCAGTACTTC
CASSETSGSSYEQYF
>TRBJ1-2|.|.|TRBV29-1
TGCAGCGTTGAGAGGGGAAGGGAGGTTCAGGGTTATGGCTACACCTTC
CSVERGREVQGYGYTF
>TRBJ2-7|.|.|TRBV6-5
TGTGCCAGCCAGGAGGGTTACGAGCAGTACTTC
CASQEGYEQYF
>TRBJ2-7|once|.|TRBV7-8
TGTGCCAGCACCCCTTTTGAGGGGAGTCCCTACGAGCAGTACTTC
CASTPFEGSPYEQYF
>TRBJ2-3|.|TRBD2|TRBV15
TGTGCCACCAGCAGAGATATTCTAGCGGAAGGCACAGATACGCAGTATTTT
CATSRDILAEGTDTQYF
>TRBJ2-5|.|TRBD1|TRBV11-2
TGTGCCAGCAGCTTAGATTGGATAGGGGGCTTCGAGACCCAGTACTTC
CASSLDWIGGFETQYF
>TRBJ1-2|.|.|TRBV6-5
TGTGCCAGCAGTTACTCGACGCAATCCAACTATGGCTACACCTTC
CASSYSTQSNYGYTF
>TRBJ1-5|.|TRBD1|TRBV28
TGTGCCAGCAGTTTCCCGGGACAGGGTAGCAATCAGCCCCAGCATTTT
CASSFPGQGSNQPQHF
>TRBJ2-2|.|.|TRBV19
TGTGCCAGTAGGATACCTCATCTGGACACCGGGGAGCTGTTTTTT
CASRIPHLDTGELFF
>TRBJ2-7|.|.|TRBV11-2
TGTGCCAGCAGCTTAGATCCATCATTCGACGAGCAGTACTTC
CASSLDPSFDEQYF
>TRBJ2-7|.|TRBD1|TRBV5-1
TGCGCCAGCAGCCAACAGGGGAGCTCCTACGAGCAGTACTTC
CASSQQGSSYEQYF
>TRBJ2-3|.|.|TRBV2
TGTGCCAGCAGTGAAGCGCTTAAGCGAGATACGCAGTATTTT
CASSEALKRDTQYF
>TRBJ1-2|.|TRBD1|TRBV11-2
TGTGCCAGCAGCTTACAGGACAGGGTTTATGGCTACACCTTC
CASSLQDRVYGYTF
>TRBJ1-5|.|TRBD1|TRBV7-8
TGTGCCAGCAGCACGGACAGGGGCGAGCAGCCCCAGCATTTT
CASSTDRGEQPQHF
>TRBJ2-7|once|TRBD2|TRBV7-2
TGTGCCAGCAGCCCCCGGAACCTAGCGGGCAATTACGAGCAGTACTTC
CASSPRNLAGNYEQYF
>TRBJ2-1|.|TRBD2|TRBV6-4
TGTGCCAGCAGTTTTAGCGGGACCCTGAGCTCCTACAATGAGCAGTTCTTC
CASSFSGTLSSYNEQFF
>TRBJ2-3|.|TRBD1|TRBV20-1
TGCTCCCGAGGACAGGCAGATACGCAGTATTTT
CSRGQADTQYF
>TRBJ2-3|.|TRBD2|TRBV9
TGTGCCAGCAGCTCTAGACTAGCGGGAGTCACAGATACGCAGTATTTT
CASSSRLAGVTDTQYF
>TRBJ2-1|.|TRBD2|TRBV5-1
TGCGCCAGCAGCTTCCTCCCGGGACTAGCGGCCAATGAGCAGTTCTTC
CASSFLPGLAANEQFF
>TRBJ2-7|.|TRBD1|TRBV28
TGTGCCAGCAGTTCGCTTTTCGGGACAGGGGACCTCTACGAGCAGTACTTC
CASSSLFGTGDLYEQYF
>TRBJ2-5|.|.|TRBV5-1
TGCGCCAGCAGCCGAGGACACCGCCAAGAGACCCAGTACTTC
CASSRGHRQETQYF
>TRBJ2-5|once|TRBD1|TRBV7-3
TGTGCCAGCAGCTGGTACGGGACAGGGATTCAGACCCAGTACTTC
CASSWYGTGIQTQYF
>TRBJ1-1|.|.|TRBV5-1
TGCGCCAGCAGCTTGGGTGCAGGTTCTGAAGCTTTCTTT
CASSLGAGSEAFF
>TRBJ1-5|.|.|TRBV19
TGTGCCAGTAGTATTGGTGTGGCAGGGACAACTCCTCATTTT
CASSIGVAGTTPHF
>TRBJ2-7|.|.|TRBV5-1
TGCGCCAGCAGCTTGGAAGCCGGGGACTACGAGCAGTACTTC
CASSLEAGDYEQYF
>TRBJ2-7|.|TRBD1|TRBV18
TGTGCCAGCTCACCGACCCGGGACAGATCCTACGAGCAGTACTTC
CASSPTRDRSYEQYF
>TRBJ2-7|.|TRBD1|TRBV7-9
TGTGCCAGCAGCCCCAGCCGCGGGCAAGACAGGGGGTCCTACGAGCAGTACTTC
CASSPSRGQDRGSYEQYF
>TRBJ2-4|.|.|TRBV5-5
TGTGCCAGCAGCATCAGGGGCCTCGGTGCCAAAAACATTCAGTACTTC
CASSIRGLGAKNIQYF
>TRBJ2-7|.|.|TRBV10-2
TGCGCCAGCATGCCGGGACCAGCCTACGAGCAGTACTTC
CASMPGPAYEQYF
>TRBJ1-1|.|.|TRBV2
TGTGCCAGCAGTGTCCGTTCTGAAGCTTTCTTT
CASSVRSEAFF
>TRBJ2-1|once|TRBD2|TRBV6-1
TGTGCCAGCAGACTAGCGGACTCCTACAATGAGCAGTTCTTC
CASRLADSYNEQFF
>TRBJ1-5|.|.|TRBV5-6
TGTGCCAGCAGCTTCCTGGACAGCCCCAATCAGCCCCAGCATTTT
CASSFLDSPNQPQHF
>TRBJ1-2|.|.|TRBV6-1
TGTGCCAGCAGGGCAACTAACTATGGCTACACCTTC
CASRATNYGYTF
>TRBJ2-1|.|TRBD2|TRBV7-9
TGTGCCAGCAGTTTACTAGCGGGAGCCTACAATGAGCAGTTCTTC
CASSLLAGAYNEQFF
>TRBJ1-2|.|.|TRBV7-2
TGTGCCAGCAACAATAGGGTGGTACATATCTTC
CASNNRVVHIF
>TRBJ1-2|once|.|TRBV28
TGTGCCAGCAGTTTATCCCCCAGGGACTATGGCTACACCTTC
CASSLSPRDYGYTF
>TRBJ1-1|.|.|TRBV9
TGTGCCAGCAGCCCTAGAGGGCCAGGGAAGAACACTGAAGCTTTCTTT
CASSPRGPGKNTEAFF
>TRBJ2-1|.|.|TRBV12-5
TGTGCTAGTGGTTTGGTACTTGCGGGGGACATCAATGAGCAGTTCTTC
CASGLVLAGDINEQFF
>TRBJ1-1|.|.|TRBV5-4
TGTGCCAGCAGCTATACGGGACAGAACACTGAAGCTTTCTTT
CASSYTGQNTEAFF
>TRBJ1-2|.|.|TRBV19
TGTGCCAGTACACACGGGCCTAACTATGGCTACACCTTC
CASTHGPNYGYTF
>TRBJ2-5|.|.|TRBV5-4
TGTGCCAGCAGCTTCTCAGGGATTGGGGAGACCCAGTACTTC
CASSFSGIGETQYF
>TRBJ2-7|.|TRBD2|TRBV19
TGTGCCAGTAGTCCGGGTAGCGGGAGAGTCTCCTACGAGCAGTACTTC
CASSPGSGRVSYEQYF
>TRBJ2-1|.|.|TRBV29-1
TGCAGCGTTGGTCAGGGACCGAATGAGCAGTTCTTC
CSVGQGPNEQFF
>TRBJ2-5|.|TRBD2|TRBV9
TGTGCCAGCAGCGGCCGATCGGGGGGATACCAAGAGACCCAGTACTTC
CASSGRSGGYQETQYF
>TRBJ2-2|.|.|TRBV19
TGTGCCAGTAGTATAACGGTACCACCCGGGGAGCTGTTTTTT
CASSITVPPGELFF
>TRBJ2-7|.|.|TRBV18
TGTGCCAGCTCACCACCCGTATCCCCCTACGAGCAGTACTTC
CASSPPVSPYEQYF
>TRBJ1-1|once|.|TRBV5-5
TGTGCCAGCAGCTTGATGCGGATGAACACTGAAGCTTTCTTT
CASSLMRMNTEAFF